This T cell receptor beta chain was sequenced in a study of blood T cells in healthy people across ages. V shed 6 bases, J shed 0 bases, and the junction held 8 bases outside the gene matches. The CDR3 is 15 amino acids. Per the germline V gene, CDR1 is DFQATT and CDR2 is SNEGSKA (reference sequence). This clonotype has a handful of counts. Its target is not known. Through a sample-barcoded 5' primer and a J-beta primer mix, a second PCR was run for roughly 7 to 12 cycles. Any given sample supplied a minimum of 2.5 million CDR3-containing paired-end reads. TCRdb processed the 5' RACE reads anew with MiXCR; each CDR3 protein has one entry. The table records 1,800,000 or so distinct CDR3 sequences, around 42% of them present only once. General study points: No conclusive comparison of naive versus antigen-experienced cells was possible with unsorted PBMCs.

The J gene is TRBJ2-1, the V gene TRBV20-1, with 7 bases lining up with TRBD1. This clonotype was obtained from a human donor in good health. Sequenced material: blood. CDR3 sequence (DNA): TGCAGTGCGGGCCCCGGGACAGACTCCTACAATGAGCAGTTCTTC. It codes for CSAGPGTDSYNEQFF.